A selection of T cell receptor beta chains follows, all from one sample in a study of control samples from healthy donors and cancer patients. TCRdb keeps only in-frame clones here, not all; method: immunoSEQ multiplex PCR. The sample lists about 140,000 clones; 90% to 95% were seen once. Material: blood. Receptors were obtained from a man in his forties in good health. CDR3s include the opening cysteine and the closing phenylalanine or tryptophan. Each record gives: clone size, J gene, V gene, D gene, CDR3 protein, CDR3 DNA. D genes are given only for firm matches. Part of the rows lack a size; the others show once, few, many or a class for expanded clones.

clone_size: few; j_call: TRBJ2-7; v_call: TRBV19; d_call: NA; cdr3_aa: CASSRQGGREQYF; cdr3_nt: TGTGCCAGTAGTCGACAGGGAGGGCGCGAGCAGTACTTC
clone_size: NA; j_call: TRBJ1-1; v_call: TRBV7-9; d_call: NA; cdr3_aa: CASSEEGSSEAFF; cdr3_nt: TGTGCCAGCAGCGAAGAGGGAAGCTCTGAAGCTTTCTTT
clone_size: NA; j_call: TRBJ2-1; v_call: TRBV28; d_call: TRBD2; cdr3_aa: CASSLGLAGEAGEQFF; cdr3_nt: TGTGCCAGCAGTTTAGGACTAGCGGGAGAGGCAGGTGAGCAGTTCTTC
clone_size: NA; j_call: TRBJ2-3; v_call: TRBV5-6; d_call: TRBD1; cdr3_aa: CASRSGTGGVDTQYF; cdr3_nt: TGTGCCAGCAGATCCGGGACAGGGGGAGTAGATACGCAGTATTTT
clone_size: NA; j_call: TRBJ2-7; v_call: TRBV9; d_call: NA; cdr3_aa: CASSVTGTYEQYF; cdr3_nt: TGTGCCAGCAGCGTGACAGGTACCTACGAGCAGTACTTC
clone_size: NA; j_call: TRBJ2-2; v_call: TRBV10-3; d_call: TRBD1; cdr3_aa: CATGTGGETGELFF; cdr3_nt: TGTGCCACCGGAACAGGGGGTGAGACCGGGGAGCTGTTTTTT
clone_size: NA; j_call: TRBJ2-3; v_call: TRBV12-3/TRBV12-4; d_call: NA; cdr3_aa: CASSPGDVRFYF; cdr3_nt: TGTGCCAGCAGCCCGGGGGACGTACGGTTTTATTTT
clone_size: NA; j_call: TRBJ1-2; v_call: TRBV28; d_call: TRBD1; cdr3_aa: CASSLSRTGGHGYTF; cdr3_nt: TGTGCCAGCAGTTTATCCCGGACAGGGGGACATGGCTACACCTTC
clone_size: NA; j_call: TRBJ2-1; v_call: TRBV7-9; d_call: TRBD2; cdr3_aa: CASSSLAASSYNEQFF; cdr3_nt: TGTGCCAGCAGCTCGCTAGCGGCGAGCTCCTACAATGAGCAGTTCTTC
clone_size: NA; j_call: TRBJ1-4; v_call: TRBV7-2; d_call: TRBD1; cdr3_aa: CASSPGDRGLEKLFF; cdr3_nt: TGTGCCAGCAGCCCTGGGGACAGGGGGCTTGAAAAACTGTTTTTT
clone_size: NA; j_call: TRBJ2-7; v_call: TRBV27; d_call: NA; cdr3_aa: CASSSPRQEQYF; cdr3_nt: TGTGCCAGCAGTTCCCCTCGCCAGGAGCAGTACTTC
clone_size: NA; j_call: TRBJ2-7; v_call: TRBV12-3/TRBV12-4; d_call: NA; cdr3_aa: CASTRTPAYEQYF; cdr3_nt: TGTGCCAGCACCCGGACACCGGCCTACGAGCAGTACTTC
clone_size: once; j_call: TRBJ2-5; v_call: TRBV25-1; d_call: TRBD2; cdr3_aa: CASSPPPGLAGEGAQYF; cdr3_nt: TGTGCCAGCAGTCCACCCCCGGGACTAGCGGGAGAGGGGGCCCAGTACTTC
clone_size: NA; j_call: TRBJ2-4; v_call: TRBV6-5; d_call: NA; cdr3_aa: CASSPIPKKNIQYF; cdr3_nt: TGTGCCAGCAGCCCAATTCCTAAGAAAAACATTCAGTACTTC
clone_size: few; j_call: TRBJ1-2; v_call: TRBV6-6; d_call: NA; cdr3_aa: CASSYGLEDGYTF; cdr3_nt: TGTGCCAGCAGTTATGGTCTGGAGGATGGCTACACCTTC
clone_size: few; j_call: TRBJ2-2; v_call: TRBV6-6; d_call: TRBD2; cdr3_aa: CASSLLAVGGGELFF; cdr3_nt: TGTGCCAGCAGCCTTCTAGCGGTTGGGGGCGGGGAGCTGTTTTTT
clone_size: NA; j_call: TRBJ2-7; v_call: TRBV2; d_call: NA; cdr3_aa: CASSVSASYEQYF; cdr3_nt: TGTGCCAGCAGTGTGTCGGCCTCCTACGAGCAGTACTTC
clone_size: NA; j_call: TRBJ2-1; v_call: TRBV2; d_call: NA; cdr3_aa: CARGETSLNEQFF; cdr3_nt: TGTGCCAGAGGGGAGACTTCCCTTAATGAGCAGTTCTTC
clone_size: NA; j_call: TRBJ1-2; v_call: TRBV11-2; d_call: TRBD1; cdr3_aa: CASSRGGTGIDYGYTF; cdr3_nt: TGTGCCAGCAGCCGCGGGGGGACAGGGATAGACTATGGCTACACCTTC
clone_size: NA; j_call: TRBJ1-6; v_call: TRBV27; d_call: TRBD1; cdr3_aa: CASSLYQQGALLGSPLHF; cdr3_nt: TGTGCCAGCAGTTTATACCAACAGGGGGCACTCCTGGGTTCACCCCTCCACTTT
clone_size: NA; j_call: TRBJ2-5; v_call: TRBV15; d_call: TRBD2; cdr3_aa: CATSREREGVPTQYF; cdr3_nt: TGTGCCACCAGCAGAGAGCGGGAGGGCGTGCCGACCCAGTACTTC
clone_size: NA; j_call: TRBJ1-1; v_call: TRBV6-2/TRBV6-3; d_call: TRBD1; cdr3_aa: CASSRDRGRTEAFF; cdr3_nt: TGTGCCAGCAGTCGTGACAGGGGACGGACTGAAGCTTTCTTT
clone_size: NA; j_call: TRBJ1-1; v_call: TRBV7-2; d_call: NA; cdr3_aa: CASRSYLAGVRIMNTEAFF; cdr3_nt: TGTGCCAGCAGATCCTATCTCGCAGGGGTCAGGATAATGAACACTGAAGCTTTCTTT
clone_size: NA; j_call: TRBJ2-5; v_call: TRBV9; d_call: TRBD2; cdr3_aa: CASSVEAAGGKETQYF; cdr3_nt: TGTGCCAGCAGCGTAGAGGCAGCGGGGGGGAAGGAGACCCAGTACTTC
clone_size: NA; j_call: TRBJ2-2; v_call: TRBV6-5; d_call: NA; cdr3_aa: CASSKGPVTGELFF; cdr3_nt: TGTGCCAGCAGCAAGGGGCCGGTCACCGGGGAGCTGTTTTTT
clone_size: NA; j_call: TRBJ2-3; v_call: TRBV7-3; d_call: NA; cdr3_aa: CASSPGGDTQYF; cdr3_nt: TGTGCCAGCAGCCCTGGGGGGGATACGCAGTATTTT
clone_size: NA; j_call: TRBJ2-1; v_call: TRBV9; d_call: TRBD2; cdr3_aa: CASSVDPDGGVRNEQFF; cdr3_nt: TGTGCCAGCAGCGTAGACCCCGACGGGGGGGTTAGGAATGAGCAGTTCTTC
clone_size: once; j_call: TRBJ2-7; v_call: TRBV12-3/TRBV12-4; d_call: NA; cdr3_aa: CASSFGPWDEQYF; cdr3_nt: TGTGCCAGCAGTTTTGGGCCGTGGGACGAGCAGTACTTC
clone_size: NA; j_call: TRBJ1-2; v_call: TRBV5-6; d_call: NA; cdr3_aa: CASSSYYGYTF; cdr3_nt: TGTGCCAGCAGCAGCTATTATGGCTACACCTTC
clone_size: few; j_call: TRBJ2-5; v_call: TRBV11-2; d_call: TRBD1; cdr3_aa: CASSLGGQTKETQYF; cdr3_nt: TGTGCCAGCAGCTTAGGGGGACAGACAAAAGAGACCCAGTACTTC
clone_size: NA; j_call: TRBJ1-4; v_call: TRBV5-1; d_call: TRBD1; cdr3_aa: CASSSGQNEKLFF; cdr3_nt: TGCGCCAGCAGCTCGGGACAGAATGAAAAACTGTTTTTT
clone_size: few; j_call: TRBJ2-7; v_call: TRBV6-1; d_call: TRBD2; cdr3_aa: CASSEEGSGSYEQYF; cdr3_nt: TGTGCCAGCAGTGAAGAGGGTAGCGGGAGTTACGAGCAGTACTTC
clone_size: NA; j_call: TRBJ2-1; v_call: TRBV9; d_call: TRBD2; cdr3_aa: CASSVEGLALHNEQFF; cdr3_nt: TGTGCCAGCAGCGTAGAGGGACTAGCTCTGCACAATGAGCAGTTCTTC
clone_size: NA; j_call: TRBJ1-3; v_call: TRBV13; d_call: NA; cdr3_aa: CASSSLRNTIYF; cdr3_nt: TGTGCCAGCAGCTCGTTGAGAAACACCATATATTTT
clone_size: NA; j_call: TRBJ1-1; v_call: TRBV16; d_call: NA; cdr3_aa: CASSQSTSYTEAFF; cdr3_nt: TGTGCCAGCAGCCAATCTACATCTTACACTGAAGCTTTCTTT
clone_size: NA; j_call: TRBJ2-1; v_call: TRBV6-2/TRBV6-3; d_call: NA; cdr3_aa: CASSPPWGRGRDEQFF; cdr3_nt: TGTGCCAGCAGTCCCCCTTGGGGGAGAGGGCGGGATGAGCAGTTCTTC